This entry describes one T cell receptor (beta chain). Antigen unknown. This entry is derived from a study of chemoradiotherapy in HPV16-positive cancers. Findings and caveats of the study: Non-HPV-specific T cells did not expand in tumors during treatment, whereas candidate HPV-specific clones and E7-related motifs did. Better recurrence-free survival went with HPV-responsive T-cell expansion in HPV16-positive patients.

J was trimmed by 1 base and V by 8 bases; bases with no gene match: 7. Per the germline V gene, CDR1 is LNHDA and CDR2 is SQIVND (reference sequence). The CDR3 length is 15 residues. The assay was immunoSEQ multiplex PCR, and TCRdb's table has in-frame clones only and misses some. Of approximately 35,000 clones detected, around four fifths appear once; the ten largest clones hold approximately 4.2%. The chain combines TRBV19 with TRBJ2-2; 7 positions agree with TRBD1. Source: blood, taken from a patient who underwent chemoradiotherapy. The receptor's source is a human donor with HPV-associated anogenital cancer. CDR3: CASQQGTVNTGELFF. Written as DNA, the CDR3 is TGTGCCAGTCAGCAGGGGACAGTGAACACCGGGGAGCTGTTTTTT.